Below are 11 T cell receptor beta chains sequenced from a single sample in a study of OX40 agonist ivuxolimab in advanced cancers. TCRdb's copy holds only in-frame clones and misses some; the assay was immunoSEQ multiplex PCR. The sample contains more than 50,000 clones, 75% to 80% of which appear only once. The sample was CD4+ or CD8+ T cells sorted from blood, taken in a trial of the OX40 agonist ivuxolimab. All receptors come from an adult with an advanced solid tumor such as melanoma, head and neck, liver or kidney cancer.

The chain combines TRBV6-5 with TRBJ1-2; possibly TRBD1 for D (6 bases). CDR1 and CDR2 from the germline V gene are MNHEY and SVGAGI. The CDR3 consists of 13 residues. Trimming took off 5 bases at V and 4 bases at J, with 11 bases between the two ends. The CDR3 DNA reads as TGTGCCAGCAGTATCGGACAGTTCTATGGCTACACCTTC. Translating gives CASSIGQFYGYTF.

The CDR3 region is CASRRRGVSPGELFF. The CDR3 bases are TGCGCCAGCAGGCGGCGGGGGGTCTCTCCCGGGGAGCTGTTTTTT. The V and J genes are TRBV4-1 and TRBJ2-2; 8 bases line up with TRBD2. The length of the CDR3 is 15 residues. Germline V gene sequence: CDR1 MGHRA, CDR2 YSYEKL. V trimming: 6 bases; J trimming: 6 bases; junction bases outside the gene matches: 9.

The chain links TRBV18 to TRBJ2-7; maybe TRBD2 (6 bases). The ends were cut back, 3 bases at V and 2 bases at J, with 14 bases in the middle. Germline CDR1 KGHSH, CDR2 LQKENI. CDR3 length: 15 amino acids. The CDR3 sequence is CASSPPGLLAYEQYF. In nucleotides, the CDR3 is TGTGCCAGCTCACCGCCGGGACTCCTAGCCTACGAGCAGTACTTC. The full variable domain, its missing parts supplied by reference TRBV18 and TRBJ2-7, is NAGVMQNPRHLVRRRGQEARLRCSPMKGHSHVYWYRQLPEEGLKFMVYLQKENIIDESGMPKERFSAEFPKEGPSILRIQQVVRGDSAAYFCASSPPGLLAYEQYFGPGTRLTVT.

The rearrangement joins TRBV7-2 to TRBJ1-5; D is possibly TRBD1 (5 bases). Germline assignment: CDR1 SGHTA and CDR2 FQGNSA. The CDR3 loop spans 15 amino acids. V was trimmed by 1 base and J by 1 base, leaving 8 bases between them. The DNA of the CDR3 is TGTGCCAGCAGCTTAGTAGGGGACAGCAATCAGCCCCAGCATTTT. This translates into CASSLVGDSNQPQHF.

The chain links TRBV27 to TRBJ2-3; unclear D gene. V lost 3 bases and J lost 4, with 2 bases in between. Germline V gene data show CDR1 as MNHEY and CDR2 as SMNVEV (reference sequence). This CDR3 is built from 11 residues. The CDR3: CASSFSDTQYF. CDR3 DNA: TGTGCCAGCAGTTTTTCAGATACGCAGTATTTT.

The rearrangement uses TRBV18 and TRBJ1-3; no clear D gene. The CDR3 spans 15 residues. Germline CDR1 and CDR2: KGHSH and LQKENI. Trimming took 2 bases from V and 4 from J, leaving 12 bases between them. The CDR3 is CASSPTSTAGNTIYF. The CDR3, as DNA: TGTGCCAGCTCACCAACAAGCACGGCGGGAAACACCATATATTTT.

This chain joins TRBV7-2 and TRBJ1-1, with a possible D match to TRBD1 (5 bases). V was shortened by 2 bases and J by 3 bases, with 13 bases between the two germline ends. The CDR3 length is 15 residues. Germline V lookup: CDR1 SGHTA, CDR2 FQGNSA. The CDR3 DNA follows: TGTGCCAGCAGCTTATATAGGGGAAGGGACACTGAAGCTTTCTTT. Translated, it gives CASSLYRGRDTEAFF.

This chain joins TRBV5-1 and TRBJ1-1; 8 bases fit TRBD1. The trim removed 7 bases at V and 3 bases at J, leaving 5 bases unmatched. There are 13 residues in the CDR3. Germline values: CDR1 SGHRS, CDR2 YFSETQ. CDR3 in amino acids: CASGRGLDTEAFF. CDR3 DNA: TGCGCCAGCGGCAGGGGGCTGGACACTGAAGCTTTCTTT.

The chain is built from TRBV19 and TRBJ2-5; 8 bases fit TRBD2. CDR1 is LNHDA and CDR2 is SQIVND in the germline V gene (reference sequence). The ends lost 5 bases at V and 5 bases at J; junction bases unmatched: 10. The CDR3 extends over 15 amino acids. The CDR3 sequence is CASSPRTSQGETQYF. CDR3 coding DNA: TGTGCCAGTAGTCCCCGGACTAGCCAGGGGGAGACCCAGTACTTC.

The rearrangement links TRBV10-3 to TRBJ2-3; TRBD1 aligns across 7 bases. Germline V CDR1 and CDR2: ENHRY, SYGVKD. The V and J ends lost 6 bases and 6 bases, in that order; junction bases with no gene match: 3. The CDR3 is 12 amino acids. The CDR3 protein is CAISGTADTQYF. As DNA, the CDR3 is TGTGCCATCAGCGGGACAGCGGATACGCAGTATTTT.

This clone was seen only once. This chain connects TRBV7-6 to TRBJ2-7; 7 bases agree with TRBD1. J lost 2 bases, V lost 5 bases, and 9 bases had no gene match. The germline V gene encodes CDR1 SGHVS and CDR2 FNYEAQ. The CDR3 spans 15 residues. This CDR3 reads CASSTTYRGTYEQYF. The CDR3 nucleotides are TGTGCCAGCAGCACGACCTACAGGGGAACCTACGAGCAGTACTTC.